The source of this T cell receptor beta chain is a study of blood T cell repertoires in COVID-19. Unmatched junction bases numbered 9, after V lost 4 bases and J lost 4 bases. This CDR3 comprises 15 residues. The germline CDR1 and CDR2 sequences are SGHTA and FQGNSA. The repertoire was sequenced with immunoSEQ multiplex PCR; TCRdb's copy has only in-frame clones and lacks some. The table records 470,000 or so clones, 80% to 90% of them present only once. The sample taken for sequencing was peripheral blood. The gene calls are TRBV7-2 and TRBJ1-2; TRBD1 matches 7 bases. The receptor's source is a human donor in a cohort sampled during active COVID-19. The CDR3 DNA follows: TGTGCCAGCAGCTCGACCCCGACAGGGCGCTATGGCTACACCTTC. The encoded protein is CASSSTPTGRYGYTF.